A selection of T cell receptor beta chains follows, all from one sample in a study of human T cells and chemical hapten exposure. Via MiXCR, TCRdb re-called the RACE reads, giving one row per CDR3 protein. The data hold tens of thousands of distinct CDR3 sequences, with about a tenth observed a single time. The specimen comprised whole blood, sampled in connection with sensitization to the hapten diphenylcyclopropenone (DPC). These receptors were collected from a woman aged 45-59 years with alopecia areata. Some clones in this sample may be carry-over from other donors' samples. The CDR3 runs from the conserved cysteine through the conserved F or W.

v_call cdr3_aa
TRBV2 CASSHDRGRRQPQHF
TRBV20-1 CRTSSSFSYNEQFF
TRBV20-1 CSARETGLAYEQYF
TRBV4-2 CASSQPPGTANYEQYF
TRBV7-6 CASSFPPRVYLSSDTGELFF
TRBV2 CASSEAGDSPSTDTQYF
TRBV7-6 CASSLVTDGYTF
TRBV28 CASSGTSPNYGYTF
TRBV5-1 CASSLRDSHGYTF
TRBV18 CASSPGQGALGEKLFF
TRBV20-1 CSAERRDRGRTEAFF
TRBV24-1 CATSASSAGGKDEQFF
TRBV28 CASRYRGYVSPLHF
TRBV6-1 CASSRRLAGPSTDTQYF
TRBV20-1 CSARSSRRASSYEQYF
TRBV27 CASSSPGDAFYEQYF
TRBV7-9 CASRSTSFQYF
TRBV20-1 CSAYGTSGRSSYNEQFF
TRBV7-2 CASSLASPATYNEQFF
TRBV7-8 CASSSGRGREKLFF
TRBV7-6 CASSIGTPALAGANVLTF
TRBV7-3 CASSLTGQLSYGYTF
TRBV20-1 CSAIRLAGGGKTQYF
TRBV19 CASNNGAVNQPQHF
TRBV7-6 CASSLNPSSGNTIYF
TRBV7-2 CASSLKVYNSPLHF
TRBV11-1 CASSLLLSPGSEAFF
TRBV5-1 CASSLESTGELFF
TRBV28 CASRPAGQETQYF
TRBV29-1 CSVCLQPSSGNTIYF
TRBV28 CASSLVGIRPLHF
TRBV7-2 CASSHGTLNTEAFF
TRBV10-3 CAIRGTADTGELFF
TRBV21-1 CASRNQRGQDTGELFF
TRBV29-1 CSVQGEETQYF
TRBV29-1 CSLLKFLGYGYTF
TRBV6-2/TRBV6-3 CASSEQQTLGETQYF
TRBV7-9 CASSYAPLDSPLHF
TRBV11-1 CASSLDRLLRAEAFF
TRBV20-1 CSARDWRGGSDTQYF
TRBV28 CASSLLAGKRTQYF
TRBV12-3/TRBV12-4 CASSLVNQETQYF
TRBV5-1 CASSQHPTGNYGYTF
TRBV6-6 CASSPPTGFGANVLTF
TRBV6-6 CASTQGGAGDTQYF
TRBV24-1 CATSDGAETQYF
TRBV20-1 CSARQTAITQHF
TRBV18 CASSPGLAGGPRDEQFF
TRBV18 CASSSGTSGRAKNEQFF
TRBV7-3 CASSQQGGAYEQYF
TRBV29-1 CSVHTWGGDEKLFF
TRBV30 CAWSVPSGNTIYF
TRBV12-5 CASANGGGYNEQFF
TRBV3-1 CASSQDWQGAYEQYF
TRBV18 CASSPLAGTYNEQFF
TRBV12-3/TRBV12-4 CASSLSQGSTEAFF
TRBV12-3/TRBV12-4 CASSSNDQIKAFF
TRBV28 CASSFGGTAKNIQYF
TRBV20-1 CSASAGAISSYNEQFF
TRBV29-1 CSVENRDRDGYTF